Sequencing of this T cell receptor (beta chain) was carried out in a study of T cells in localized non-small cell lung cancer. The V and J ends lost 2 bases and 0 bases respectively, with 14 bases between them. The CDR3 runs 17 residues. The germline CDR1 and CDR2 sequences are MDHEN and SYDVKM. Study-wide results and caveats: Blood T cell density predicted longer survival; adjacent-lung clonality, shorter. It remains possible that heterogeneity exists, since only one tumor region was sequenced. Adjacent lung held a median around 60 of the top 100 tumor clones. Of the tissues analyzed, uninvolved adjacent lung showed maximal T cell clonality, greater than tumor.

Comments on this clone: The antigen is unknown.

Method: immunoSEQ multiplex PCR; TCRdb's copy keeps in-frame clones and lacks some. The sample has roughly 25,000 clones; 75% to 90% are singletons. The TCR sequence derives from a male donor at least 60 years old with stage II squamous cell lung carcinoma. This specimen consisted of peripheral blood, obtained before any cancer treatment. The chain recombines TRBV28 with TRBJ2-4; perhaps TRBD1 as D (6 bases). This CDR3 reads CASSLPLLGGAKNIQYF. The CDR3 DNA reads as TGTGCCAGCAGTTTACCCCTCCTAGGGGGAGCCAAAAACATTCAGTACTTC.